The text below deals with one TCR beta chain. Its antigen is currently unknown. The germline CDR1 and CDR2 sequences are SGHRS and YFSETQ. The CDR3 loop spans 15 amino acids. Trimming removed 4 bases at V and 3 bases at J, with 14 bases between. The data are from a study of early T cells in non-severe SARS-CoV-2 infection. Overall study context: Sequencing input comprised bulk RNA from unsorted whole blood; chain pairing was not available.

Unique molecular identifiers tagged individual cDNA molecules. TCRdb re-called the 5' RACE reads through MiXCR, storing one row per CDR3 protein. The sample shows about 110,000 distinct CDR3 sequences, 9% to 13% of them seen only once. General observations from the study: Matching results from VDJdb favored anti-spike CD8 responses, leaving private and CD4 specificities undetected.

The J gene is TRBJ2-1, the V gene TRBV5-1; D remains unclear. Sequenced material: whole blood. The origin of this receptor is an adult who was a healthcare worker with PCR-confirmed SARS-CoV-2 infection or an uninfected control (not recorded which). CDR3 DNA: TGCGCCAGCAGCCCCCCGGGTAGAGGCTACAATGAGCAGTTCTTC. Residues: CASSPPGRGYNEQFF. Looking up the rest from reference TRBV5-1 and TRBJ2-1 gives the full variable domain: KAGVTQTPRYLIKTRGQQVTLSCSPISGHRSVSWYQQTPGQGLQFLFEYFSETQRNKGNFPGRFSGRQFSNSRSEMNVSTLELGDSALYLCASSPPGRGYNEQFFGPGTRLTVL.